Presented here are 3 T cell receptor beta chains from one specimen sequenced in a study of early T cells in non-severe SARS-CoV-2 infection. TCRdb reanalysed the 5' RACE reads using MiXCR and keeps one entry per CDR3 protein. This table has about 22,000 distinct CDR3 sequences, roughly 4% appearing once. The sequenced sample was whole blood. The origin of the receptors is an adult who was a healthcare worker with PCR-confirmed SARS-CoV-2 infection or an uninfected control (not recorded which).

This clonotype was recorded many times. The chain uses TRBV7-6 and TRBJ1-1; D ambiguous. The length of the CDR3 is 14 residues. CDR1 is SGHVS and CDR2 is FNYEAQ in the germline V gene. V was cut by 4 bases and J by 1 base, with 10 bases left in between. CDR3 sequence (DNA): TGTGCCAGCAGCTCAATAGGGCCGAACACTGAAGCTTTCTTT. It specifies CASSSIGPNTEAFF.

This clonotype was counted at least ten times. This chain connects TRBV6-5 to TRBJ1-1; tentative D call: TRBD1 (5 bases). V lost 2 bases to trimming and J lost 4 bases, with 11 bases between them. The germline CDR1 and CDR2 sequences are MNHEY and SVGAGI. The CDR3 has 14 amino acids. The CDR3 DNA sequence: TGTGCCAGCAGTTACGCCGGGGCCAGCACTGAAGCTTTCTTT. It encodes CASSYAGASTEAFF.

The chain links TRBV7-2 to TRBJ2-1, with 10 positions matching TRBD2. V lost 4 bases to trimming and J lost 4 bases; unmatched junction nucleotides: 16. Germline lookup yields CDR1 SGHTA and CDR2 FQGNSA. The CDR3 has 19 residues. CDR3 bases: TGTGCCAGCAGCTCCGTAGTCCCGGGACTAGCGTTTGATTACAATGAGCAGTTCTTC. Encoded protein: CASSSVVPGLAFDYNEQFF.